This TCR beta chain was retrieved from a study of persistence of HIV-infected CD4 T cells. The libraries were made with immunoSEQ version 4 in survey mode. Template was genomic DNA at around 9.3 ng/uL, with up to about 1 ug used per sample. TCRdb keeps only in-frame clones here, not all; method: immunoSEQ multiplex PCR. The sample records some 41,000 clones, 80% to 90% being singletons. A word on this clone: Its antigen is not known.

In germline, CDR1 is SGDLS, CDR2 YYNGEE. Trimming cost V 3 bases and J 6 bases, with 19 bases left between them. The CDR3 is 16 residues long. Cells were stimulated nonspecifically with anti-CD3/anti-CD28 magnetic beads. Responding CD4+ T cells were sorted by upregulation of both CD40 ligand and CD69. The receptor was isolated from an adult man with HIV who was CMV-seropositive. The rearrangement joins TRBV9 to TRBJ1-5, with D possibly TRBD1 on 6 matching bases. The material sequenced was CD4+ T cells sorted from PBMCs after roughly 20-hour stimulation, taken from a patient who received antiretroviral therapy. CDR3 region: CASSADEGVDFQPQHF. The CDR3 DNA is TGTGCCAGCAGCGCCGACGAGGGGGTGGACTTTCAGCCCCAGCATTTT.